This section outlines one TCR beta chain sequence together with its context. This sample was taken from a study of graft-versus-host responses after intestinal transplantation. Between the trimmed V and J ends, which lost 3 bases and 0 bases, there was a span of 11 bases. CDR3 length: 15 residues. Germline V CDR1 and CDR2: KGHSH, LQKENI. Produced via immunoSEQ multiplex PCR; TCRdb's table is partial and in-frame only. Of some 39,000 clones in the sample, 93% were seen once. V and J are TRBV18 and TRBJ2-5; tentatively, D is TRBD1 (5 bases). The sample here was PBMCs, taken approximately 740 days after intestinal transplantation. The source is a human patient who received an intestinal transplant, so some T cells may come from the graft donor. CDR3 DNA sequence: TGTGCCAGCTCACCGGCAGGGATGTACCAAGAGACCCAGTACTTC. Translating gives CASSPAGMYQETQYF.